Sequencing of this T cell receptor (beta chain) was carried out in a study of T cells in Graves' hyperthyroidism and ophthalmopathy. This clonotype was counted ten times or more. The antigen is not known. Regions amplified from RNA transcripts were the TCR beta CDR3 regions. The TCR CDR3 was amplified in a first-round RT-PCR using the HTBI primer set. Using its own MiXCR run on the multiplex PCR reads, TCRdb lists one record per CDR3 protein. The repertoire consists of 500,000 to 650,000 distinct CDR3 sequences, with over 15% occurring once and the leading ten covering under 20%. Study outcomes and limitations: Most clonotypes that expanded in the thyroid above 0.001 also showed up in blood.

Out of 8.5 to 10 ml of fresh peripheral blood came the PBMCs. The source is a woman aged 18-29 years with Graves' ophthalmopathy. Sequenced material: blood.

CDR3 in DNA: TGTGCCAGCAGTTACGGTCGGGGGGGGGAGACCCAGTACTTC. This translates into CASSYGRGGETQYF. This chain connects TRBV6-5 to TRBJ2-5; 8 positions match TRBD2. The V gene's germline CDR1 is MNHEY and CDR2 SVGAGI. CDR3 size: 14 residues. V lost 2 bases to trimming and J lost 5 bases; unmatched junction nucleotides: 4.